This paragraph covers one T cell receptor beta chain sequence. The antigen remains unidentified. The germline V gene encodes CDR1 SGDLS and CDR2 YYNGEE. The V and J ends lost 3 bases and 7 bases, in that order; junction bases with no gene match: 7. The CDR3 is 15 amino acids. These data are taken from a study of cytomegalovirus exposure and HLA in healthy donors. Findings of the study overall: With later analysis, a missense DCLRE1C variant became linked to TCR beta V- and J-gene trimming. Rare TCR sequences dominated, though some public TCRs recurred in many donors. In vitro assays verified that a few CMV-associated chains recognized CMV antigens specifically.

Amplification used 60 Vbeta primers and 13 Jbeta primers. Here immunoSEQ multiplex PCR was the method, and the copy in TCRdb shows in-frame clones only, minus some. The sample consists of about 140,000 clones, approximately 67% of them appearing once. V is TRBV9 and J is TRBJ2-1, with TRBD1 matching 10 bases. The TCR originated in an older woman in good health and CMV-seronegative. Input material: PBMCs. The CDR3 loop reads CASSGRQGAGNEQFF. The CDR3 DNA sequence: TGTGCCAGCAGCGGGAGACAGGGGGCAGGGAATGAGCAGTTCTTC. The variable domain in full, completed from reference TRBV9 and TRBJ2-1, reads DSGVTQTPKHLITATGQRVTLRCSPRSGDLSVYWYQQSLDQGLQFLIQYYNGEERAKGNILERFSAQQFPDLHSELNLSSLELGDSALYFCASSGRQGAGNEQFFGPGTRLTVL.